This T cell receptor (beta chain) was sequenced for a study of control samples from healthy donors and cancer patients. The V and J ends lost 0 bases and 1 base, in that order; junction bases with no gene match: 5. This CDR3 spans 16 amino acids. Germline loops: CDR1 SGHTS, CDR2 YDEGEE. The repertoire was sequenced with immunoSEQ multiplex PCR; TCRdb's copy has only in-frame clones and lacks some. The table includes around 120,000 clones, 88% detected once. The sequenced sample consisted of blood. This chain uses TRBV5-8 with TRBJ2-3, with 7 bases matching TRBD2. The receptor was isolated from a man aged 35-49 years in good health. The CDR3 region has the DNA TGTGCCAGCAGCTTGGAGGGCGCGGGGGGCACAGATACGCAGTATTTT. Residues: CASSLEGAGGTDTQYF.